The 8 T cell receptor beta chains reported below all come from one sample, sequenced in a study of blood T cell repertoires in COVID-19. Using immunoSEQ multiplex PCR, the repertoire was profiled, and TCRdb retains in-frame clones only, with some absent. The repertoire holds 200,000 to 300,000 clones, with around 86% as singletons. Sequenced sample: peripheral blood. The origin of the receptors is a man in his forties who had recovered from COVID-19.

The chain has TRBV7-2 and TRBJ1-1; 9 nucleotides align to TRBD1. The germline V gene has CDR1 SGHTA and CDR2 FQGNSA. J lost 5 bases, V lost 6 bases, and 10 bases had no gene match. This CDR3 comprises 15 residues. CDR3 sequence reads: CASRTTGGAGTEAFF. CDR3 bases: TGTGCCAGCAGGACAACAGGGGGCGCGGGGACTGAAGCTTTCTTT.

This clone was picked up one time. The chain joins TRBV7-3 to TRBJ2-1, with 9 nucleotides matching TRBD2. The germline V gene encodes CDR1 SGHTA and CDR2 FQGTGA. This CDR3 comprises 16 residues. Trimming cost V 0 bases and J 6 bases; bases outside gene matches: 6. The CDR3 loop is CASSLTAGTSFNEQFF. The DNA for the CDR3 is TGTGCCAGCAGCTTAACCGCCGGGACTAGCTTCAATGAGCAGTTCTTC.

The chain links TRBV20-1 to TRBJ2-2; 9 bases map to TRBD2. This CDR3 comprises 16 residues. J was trimmed by 6 bases and V by 3 bases; bases with no gene match: 11. The V gene's germline CDR1 is DFQATT and CDR2 SNEGSKA (reference sequence). CDR3 in amino acids: CSASLGGGAWAGELFF. For the CDR3, the DNA is TGCAGTGCTAGTCTCGGCGGGGGGGCGTGGGCCGGGGAGCTGTTTTTT.

The chain has TRBV7-2 and TRBJ1-2; no clear D gene. Germline V gives CDR1 SGHTA, CDR2 FQGNSA. V lost 4 bases, J lost 4 bases, and 13 bases lay in between. The CDR3 loop spans 14 amino acids. CDR3 sequence: CASSSSPRVYGYTF. CDR3 DNA sequence: TGTGCCAGCAGCTCCTCCCCACGAGTCTATGGCTACACCTTC.

The rearrangement uses TRBV7-2 and TRBJ1-5; D gene ambiguous. CDR3 size: 16 residues. Germline CDR1 is SGHTA and CDR2 is FQGNSA. Trimming cost V 4 bases and J 0 bases, with 13 bases left between them. Written as DNA, the CDR3 is TGTGCCAGCAGCTCTGCGGGTAGATATAGCAATCAGCCCCAGCATTTT. Its protein is CASSSAGRYSNQPQHF.

The V gene is TRBV7-9, the J gene TRBJ2-7; no reliable D call. The CDR3 is 14 residues long. Germline assignment: CDR1 SEHNR and CDR2 FQNEAQ (reference sequence). V was shortened by 1 base and J by 2 bases, with 9 bases between the two germline ends. The CDR3: CASSLGAQPYEQYF. CDR3 DNA: TGTGCCAGCAGCTTAGGAGCGCAGCCCTACGAGCAGTACTTC.

The gene calls are TRBV7-2 and TRBJ1-2; TRBD1 matches 8 bases. The CDR3 has 14 residues. The junction had 4 bases not matched to a gene; V was cut back by 5 bases and J by 2 bases. Germline V gene lookup returns CDR1 SGHTA and CDR2 FQGNSA. CDR3 in DNA: TGTGCCAGCAGCCCGGACAGGGCCAACTATGGCTACACCTTC. It specifies CASSPDRANYGYTF.

J is TRBJ2-3 and V is TRBV7-3; 7 bases match TRBD2. The CDR3 extends over 16 amino acids. Germline CDR1 and CDR2: SGHTA and FQGTGA. J was trimmed by 0 bases and V by 1 base; bases with no gene match: 4. CDR3 protein: CASSLSGSRSTDTQYF. CDR3 in DNA: TGTGCCAGCAGCTTAAGCGGGAGTAGGAGCACAGATACGCAGTATTTT.